The 8 T cell receptor beta chains below were found in one sample sequenced in a study of T cell responses to AZD1222 COVID-19 vaccine. Sequencing was performed with immunoSEQ multiplex PCR; in TCRdb, only in-frame clones are kept and a portion is missing. The table includes 130,000 to 150,000 clones, nearly 90% detected once. The sample here was peripheral blood, taken 28 days after the second dose of the MenACWY control vaccine. Source of these receptors: an adult who received the MenACWY meningococcal vaccine as a control.

The J gene is TRBJ1-1, the V gene TRBV7-8, with 8 bases that match TRBD1. Germline V gives CDR1 SGHVS, CDR2 FQNEAQ. The V segment lost 5 bases and the J segment 3 bases; nucleotides outside the gene matches: 11. The CDR3 has 16 residues. CDR3 in DNA: TGTGCCAGCAGCCTAGGGGCAGGGGGCTGGTACACTGAAGCTTTCTTT. It is translated as CASSLGAGGWYTEAFF.

V and J are TRBV7-2 and TRBJ1-2; 7 bases align to TRBD1. Germline CDR1 and CDR2: SGHTA and FQGNSA. V gave up 2 bases and J gave up 7 bases; unmatched junction bases: 10. The CDR3 covers 15 residues. CDR3 in amino acids: CASSLRGQTKGGYTF. DNA of the CDR3: TGTGCCAGCAGCTTAAGGGGACAGACAAAGGGTGGCTACACCTTC.

The chain joins TRBV7-2 to TRBJ2-1; D is perhaps TRBD1 or TRBD2 (5 bases each). The CDR3 runs 15 residues. Germline CDR1 reads SGHTA; CDR2 reads FQGNSA. V gave up 2 bases and J gave up 7 bases, with 15 bases separating them. In nucleotides, the CDR3 is TGTGCCAGCAGCTTAAGTCGCTCGTGGGGGAATGAGCAGTTCTTC. It codes for CASSLSRSWGNEQFF.

This rearrangement joins TRBV4-3 to TRBJ2-2, with D tentatively TRBD2 (6 bases). Germline values: CDR1 LGHNA, CDR2 YSLEER. Trimming cost V 0 bases and J 6 bases, with 14 bases left between them. This CDR3 is built from 16 residues. DNA for the CDR3: TGCGCCAGCAGCCAAGACAGGCGGGGATCCCCCGGGGAGCTGTTTTTT. Translation: CASSQDRRGSPGELFF.

The V and J genes are TRBV19 and TRBJ2-1, with TRBD2 matching 10 bases. The CDR3 sequence is 17 residues long. CDR1 LNHDA and CDR2 SQIVND come from the germline V gene (reference sequence). The J segment lost 6 bases and the V segment lost 1 base, leaving 9 bases of the junction unmatched. CDR3 in amino acids: CASSIVGLAVNPNEQFF. In nucleotides, the CDR3 is TGTGCCAGTAGTATAGTTGGACTAGCGGTTAACCCCAATGAGCAGTTCTTC.

The chain is built from TRBV7-2 and TRBJ1-5; 7 bases agree with TRBD1. Germline lookup yields CDR1 SGHTA and CDR2 FQGNSA. V trimming: 4 bases; J trimming: 6 bases; junction bases outside the gene matches: 9. CDR3 size: 15 residues. CDR3 loop: CASSSYRGTAQPQHF. For the CDR3, the DNA is TGTGCCAGCAGCTCATACAGGGGAACTGCTCAGCCCCAGCATTTT.

The chain carries TRBV11-3 and TRBJ1-2; no definite D call. Per the germline V gene, CDR1 is SGHNT and CDR2 is YENEEA. The CDR3 extends over 14 amino acids. Trimming removed 2 bases from V and 3 bases from J, with 10 bases in between. The CDR3 DNA is TGTGCCAGCAGCTTAAATGCCAACTACTATGGCTACACCTTC. Translation: CASSLNANYYGYTF.

The rearrangement uses TRBV6-5 and TRBJ1-1, with D tentatively TRBD1 (5 bases). The CDR3 has 15 amino acids. V lost 2 bases and J lost 1, with 11 bases in between. Germline CDR1 MNHEY, CDR2 SVGAGI. In nucleotides, the CDR3 is TGTGCCAGCAGTTACGGCCAGGGAAGGAACACTGAAGCTTTCTTT. This encodes CASSYGQGRNTEAFF.